Listed below are T cell receptor beta chains from one sample, sequenced in a study of cytomegalovirus exposure and HLA in healthy donors. Measured with immunoSEQ multiplex PCR; TCRdb has only the in-frame clones, and not every one. Of 120,000 or so clones listed, 74% are singletons. Sequences were obtained from PBMCs. Receptors originate from a woman aged 45 to 65 in good health and CMV-seropositive. Both conserved end residues are part of each CDR3. The order of the fields is D gene, V gene, clone size, CDR3 protein. D genes are given only for firm matches. Only some rows state a clone size, as once, few, many or a class for expanded clones.

>TRBD1|TRBV2|NA
CASSGQGDNQPQHF
>NA|TRBV5-1|NA
CASSLGYTSSYEQYF
>NA|TRBV5-4|NA
CASSLVTGDETQYF
>NA|TRBV28|few
CASSFRQIGETQYF
>TRBD1|TRBV5-1|NA
CASSARQGNNSPLHF
>NA|TRBV7-8|NA
CASSLGRTSYEQYF
>NA|TRBV5-5|NA
CASSLAGVGNQPQHF
>NA|TRBV7-9|NA
CASSWEIAGELFF
>NA|TRBV2|NA
CASSGTPLGQQYF
>NA|TRBV29-1|once
CSAVREPGTGEQYF
>NA|TRBV5-1|NA
CASRRTASYEQYF
>NA|TRBV20-1|NA
CSASTGPSLYF
>NA|TRBV4-2|NA
CASSPLLRGTTGGRLLFF
>NA|TRBV5-4|few
CASSFGHAPYEQYF
>NA|TRBV18|NA
CASSPVIRVTNTGELFF
>TRBD1|TRBV6-5|NA
CPSSYGRQGAYEQYF
>NA|TRBV6-5|NA
CASSYSNPGTGELFF
>NA|TRBV5-1|NA
CASSLEGAYGYPF
>TRBD1|TRBV27|NA
CASSFAGQGNYGYTF
>NA|TRBV6-5|NA
CASGVNYGYTF
>NA|TRBV19|NA
CASTAGYNEQFF
>NA|TRBV5-1|NA
CASSLGPQGSGNTIYF
>TRBD1|TRBV5-5|NA
CASSWGTGNQPQHF
>NA|TRBV5-1|once
CASSLESFSGNTIYF
>NA|TRBV29-1|NA
CSGASAGNTVEAFF
>TRBD1|TRBV6-5|NA
CASSLDRVNTEAFF
>NA|TRBV27|NA
CASSESRPSYGYTF
>TRBD1|TRBV5-6|once
CASSLKTGGANYGYTF
>NA|TRBV7-9|few
CASSLELGGDTEAFF
>TRBD2|TRBV5-1|NA
CASSLGPLAFVTGELFF
>NA|TRBV27|once
CASSQYSEQYF
>NA|TRBV6-1|NA
CASSRDGEQYF
>TRBD1|TRBV6-5|NA
CASSYSTGQGVHGYTF
>NA|TRBV12-2|once
CASLLRTLNNEQFF
>NA|TRBV18|NA
CASSAALVAEAFF
>TRBD2|TRBV4-3|NA
CASSLGLAVQETQYF
>NA|TRBV2|NA
CASAGENTGELFF
>TRBD1|TRBV6-6|NA
CASSRTGGLYNEQFF
>TRBD2|TRBV12-5|NA
CASGAGTSGGLNEQFF
>NA|TRBV11-3|NA
CASSLGSQETQYF
>TRBD1|TRBV2|NA
CASSLLGTGAGELFF